This T cell receptor beta chain was recorded in a study of T cell responses to AZD1222 COVID-19 vaccine. Study conclusions and caveats: Donors were mostly white British, more females; clonal diversity possibly underestimated. Only a handful of AZD1222 recipients, five to seven in all, had baseline seropositivity. The span of vaccine-associated CD4 TCRs extended across spike, with dominance at 160-218 and 743-854. Spike-specific TCR breadth and depth grew following two AZD1222 doses.

V was clipped by 4 bases and J by 2 bases, with 15 bases between them. CDR1 and CDR2 from the germline V gene are LGHDT and YNNKEL (reference sequence). The CDR3 loop spans 15 amino acids. The repertoire was sequenced with immunoSEQ multiplex PCR; TCRdb's copy has only in-frame clones and lacks some. In the table there are over 150,000 clones, 85% to 95% of which are singletons. Turning to this clone: As yet, its antigen is unknown.

This sequence was found in an adult who received the MenACWY meningococcal vaccine as a control. Sequenced material: peripheral blood, taken 28 days after the second dose of the MenACWY control vaccine. The J gene is TRBJ2-7, the V gene TRBV3-1 (or the pseudogene TRBV3-2), with a possible D match to TRBD1 (6 bases). The CDR3: CASSLTGIGAYEQYF. CDR3 sequence (DNA): TGTGCCAGCAGCCTTACAGGGATTGGGGCCTACGAGCAGTACTTC.